The 8 T cell receptor beta chains in this list originate from one sample, sequenced in a study of early T cells in non-severe SARS-CoV-2 infection (dated by TCRdb to about 2021). Library preparation was by 5' RACE. Sequenced using a NextSeq 500. TCRdb took the public reads, trimmed them with fastp at Q25, ran MiXCR for clone calling and kept in-frame beta chains. Every entry covers one CDR3 protein and lists the most common genes and DNA from its rows. The sample table lists 70,000 to 90,000 distinct CDR3 sequences, over 9.5% of them with a count of one. The ten largest make up 8% to 10% of the sample. Sequenced material: whole blood, taken at baseline. The receptors come from an adult who was a healthcare worker with PCR-confirmed SARS-CoV-2 infection or an uninfected control (not recorded which).

The genes are TRBV7-9 and TRBJ1-1; D remains unclear. CDR1 is SEHNR, CDR2 FQNEAQ, per germline (reference sequence). CDR3 size: 14 residues. V was pared by 4 bases and J by 4 bases, with 13 bases between. As DNA, the CDR3 is TGTGCCAGCAGCTCTCCGCCAGAGAGCACTGAAGCTTTCTTT. The encoded protein is CASSSPPESTEAFF. Together with reference TRBV7-9 and TRBJ1-1, the CDR3 gives the full variable domain: DTGVSQNPRHKITKRGQNVTFRCDPISEHNRLYWYRQTLGQGPEFLTYFQNEAQLEKSRLLSDRFSAERPKGSFSTLEIQRTEQGDSAMYLCASSSPPESTEAFFGQGTRLTVV.

The CDR3 DNA reads TGTGCCAGCAGCCAGCCCCTACTAGCGGGAGGAGGCGAGCAGTACTTC. This translates into CASSQPLLAGGGEQYF. The V and J genes are TRBV11-1 and TRBJ2-7; 12 nucleotides align to TRBD2. CDR1 is SGHAT and CDR2 is FQDESV in the germline V gene (reference sequence). This CDR3 contains 16 residues. V gave up 5 bases and J gave up 6 bases; unmatched junction bases: 11.

This clonotype was picked up a small number of times. The chain links TRBV5-4 to TRBJ2-1; 7 positions agree with TRBD2. The J segment lost 5 bases and the V segment lost 4 bases, leaving 9 bases of the junction unmatched. There are 15 residues in the CDR3. Germline assignment: CDR1 SGHNT and CDR2 YYREEE (reference sequence). The CDR3 bases are TGTGCCAGCAGCAGATCCACGGGACTACACAATGAGCAGTTCTTC. Residues: CASSRSTGLHNEQFF.

The chain joins TRBV11-2 to TRBJ2-7; 7 bases agree with TRBD1. The J segment lost 4 bases and the V segment lost 4 bases, leaving 13 bases of the junction unmatched. From germline, CDR1 is SGHAT and CDR2 FQNNGV. This CDR3 region has 16 residues. DNA of the CDR3: TGTGCCAGCAGCTATAGTCCGGGACAGAGCTTTTACGAGCAGTACTTC. Its protein is CASSYSPGQSFYEQYF.

The table lists this clonotype with many counts. The chain joins TRBV6-6 to TRBJ1-3; no clear D gene. The CDR3 loop spans 15 amino acids. The ends were cut back, 2 bases at V and 0 bases at J, with 8 bases in the middle. Germline V gene sequence: CDR1 MNHNY, CDR2 SVGAGI (reference sequence). The CDR3 sequence: CASSYGRTSGNTIYF. The CDR3 region has the DNA TGTGCCAGCAGTTACGGACGGACCTCTGGAAACACCATATATTTT.

This clonotype was detected many times. V is TRBV28 and J is TRBJ1-1; D is ambiguous. Germline V gives CDR1 MDHEN, CDR2 SYDVKM. The CDR3 contains 15 residues. Trimming removed 5 bases from V and 1 base from J, with 14 bases in between. CDR3 bases: TGTGCCAGCAGTCTTACCGCCCCCCCGAACACTGAAGCTTTCTTT. It encodes CASSLTAPPNTEAFF.

The chain has TRBV30 and TRBJ1-1; D is perhaps TRBD1 (5 bases). Trimming pared 5 bases from V and 8 bases from J, leaving 12 bases between. The germline V gene has CDR1 GTSNPN and CDR2 SVGIG (reference sequence). This CDR3 is 11 amino acids long. The CDR3 protein is CAWGEGDEAFF. CDR3 DNA sequence: TGTGCCTGGGGGGAAGGGGACGAAGCTTTCTTT.

This chain uses TRBV28 with TRBJ2-1; D might be TRBD1 or TRBD2, each matching 6 bases. The CDR3 is 16 residues long. CDR1 MDHEN and CDR2 SYDVKM come from the germline V gene. V was shortened by 5 bases and J by 5 bases, with 19 bases between the two germline ends. The CDR3 DNA reads as TGTGCCAGCAGTCCTCCGGGACCCCGGGGGCACAATGAGCAGTTCTTC. Translated, it gives CASSPPGPRGHNEQFF.